This is a list of T cell receptor beta chains from one sample in a study of OX40 agonist ivuxolimab in advanced cancers. The protocol was immunoSEQ multiplex PCR, while the TCRdb copy is restricted to in-frame clones and leaves out a portion. The repertoire includes approximately 77,000 clones, over 85% of them detected once, and around 0.3% sits in the top ten. The specimen was CD4+ or CD8+ T cells sorted from blood, collected in a trial of the OX40 agonist ivuxolimab. The receptors were sampled from an adult with an advanced solid tumor such as melanoma, head and neck, liver or kidney cancer. CDR3s include the opening cysteine and the closing phenylalanine or tryptophan. Each record gives: J gene, V gene, clone size, D gene, CDR3 DNA, CDR3 protein. The D gene is left open where the match is weak. Rows may omit the clone size; those that give it use once, few, many or a size class.

J gene: TRBJ1-5
V gene: TRBV21-1
clone size: .
D gene: .
CDR3 DNA: TGTGCCAGCAGCAAAGTCGAGACAGGGTTAAGGTACGGCAATCAGCCCCAGCATTTT
CDR3 protein: CASSKVETGLRYGNQPQHF

J gene: TRBJ2-6
V gene: TRBV2
clone size: once
D gene: TRBD1
CDR3 DNA: TGTGCCAGCAGTATTATGGGACAGGGATCTTCTGGGGCCAACGTCCTGACTTTC
CDR3 protein: CASSIMGQGSSGANVLTF

J gene: TRBJ2-1
V gene: TRBV18
clone size: .
D gene: TRBD2
CDR3 DNA: TGTGCCAGCTCACCACTAGCGGGAGGGGGAATCGAGCAGTTCTTC
CDR3 protein: CASSPLAGGGIEQFF

J gene: TRBJ1-6
V gene: TRBV5-1
clone size: .
D gene: TRBD1
CDR3 DNA: TGCGCCAGCAGCTTTGGACAGGATAATTCACCCCTCCACTTT
CDR3 protein: CASSFGQDNSPLHF

J gene: TRBJ1-2
V gene: TRBV21-1
clone size: .
D gene: .
CDR3 DNA: TGTGCCAGCAGCAAAGGCGGCAGCGGAGGTAACTATGGCTACACCTTC
CDR3 protein: CASSKGGSGGNYGYTF

J gene: TRBJ2-7
V gene: TRBV6-1
clone size: .
D gene: .
CDR3 DNA: TGTGCCAGCAGTGAAGCGGTGGGGGCCTACGAGCAGTACTTC
CDR3 protein: CASSEAVGAYEQYF

J gene: TRBJ2-6
V gene: TRBV9
clone size: .
D gene: .
CDR3 DNA: TGTGCCAGCCTGACTACAGGGGAGGGAACCTCTGGGGCCAACGTCCTGACTTTC
CDR3 protein: CASLTTGEGTSGANVLTF

J gene: TRBJ2-1
V gene: TRBV6-5
clone size: .
D gene: TRBD2
CDR3 DNA: TGTGCCAGCAGTTACTCGAAACTAGCGGGTTTTAGGGAGTTCTTC
CDR3 protein: CASSYSKLAGFREFF

J gene: TRBJ2-5
V gene: TRBV6-5
clone size: .
D gene: TRBD1
CDR3 DNA: TGTGCCAGCAGTTACTCCAGGGGGCGCGGGGCCCAGTACTTC
CDR3 protein: CASSYSRGRGAQYF

J gene: TRBJ1-3
V gene: TRBV5-8
clone size: .
D gene: .
CDR3 DNA: TGTGCCAGCAGCCAGCTGGCGGGGGTCTCTGGAAACACCATATATTTT
CDR3 protein: CASSQLAGVSGNTIYF

J gene: TRBJ1-2
V gene: TRBV28
clone size: .
D gene: .
CDR3 DNA: TGTGCCAGCAGTTTTCTCCCTCCGGCACCGACAGGTGAGAACTATGGCTACACCTTC
CDR3 protein: CASSFLPPAPTGENYGYTF

J gene: TRBJ1-3
V gene: TRBV7-2
clone size: .
D gene: .
CDR3 DNA: TGTGCCAGCAGCTTAGTAAGGGGATTAACCATATATTTT
CDR3 protein: CASSLVRGLTIYF

J gene: TRBJ2-7
V gene: TRBV27
clone size: .
D gene: .
CDR3 DNA: TGTGCCAGCAGTTTAATGGGACGTGTTGAGTCGGAGCAGTACTTC
CDR3 protein: CASSLMGRVESEQYF

J gene: TRBJ1-5
V gene: TRBV28
clone size: .
D gene: TRBD1
CDR3 DNA: TGTGCCAGCAGTTTACCGGGACAGGGCAATCAGCCCCAGCATTTT
CDR3 protein: CASSLPGQGNQPQHF

J gene: TRBJ2-3
V gene: TRBV7-2
clone size: .
D gene: .
CDR3 DNA: TGTGCCAGCAGCTTGGGGCGTGACGCTACGCAGTATTTT
CDR3 protein: CASSLGRDATQYF

J gene: TRBJ2-2
V gene: TRBV2
clone size: .
D gene: TRBD1
CDR3 DNA: TGTGCCAGTAAGGACAGGGGGAACACCGGGGAGCTGTTTTTT
CDR3 protein: CASKDRGNTGELFF

J gene: TRBJ2-2
V gene: TRBV7-9
clone size: once
D gene: .
CDR3 DNA: TGTGCCAGCAGCCACCCAGGGGCCGCTCACGGGGAGCTGTTTTTT
CDR3 protein: CASSHPGAAHGELFF

J gene: TRBJ1-3
V gene: TRBV9
clone size: .
D gene: .
CDR3 DNA: TGTGCCAGCAGCGTAGGACAGGGAAACACCATATATTTT
CDR3 protein: CASSVGQGNTIYF

J gene: TRBJ1-1
V gene: TRBV7-3
clone size: .
D gene: TRBD1
CDR3 DNA: TGTGCCAGCAGGAGGGACAGGGGGTCGGGGGAAGCTTTCTTT
CDR3 protein: CASRRDRGSGEAFF

J gene: TRBJ2-5
V gene: TRBV5-5
clone size: .
D gene: TRBD2
CDR3 DNA: TGTGCCAGCAGCTTCTCCACTAGCGGGGGTGGAGAGACCCAGTACTTC
CDR3 protein: CASSFSTSGGGETQYF

J gene: TRBJ2-7
V gene: TRBV25-1
clone size: .
D gene: TRBD2
CDR3 DNA: TGTGCCAGCAGTCGGGGGGACTCCTACGAGCAGTACTTC
CDR3 protein: CASSRGDSYEQYF

J gene: TRBJ1-4
V gene: TRBV10-3
clone size: .
D gene: TRBD1
CDR3 DNA: TGTGCCAACCAGGGGGCATCTGAAAAACTGTTTTTT
CDR3 protein: CANQGASEKLFF

J gene: TRBJ1-1
V gene: TRBV11-2
clone size: .
D gene: .
CDR3 DNA: TGTGCCAGCAGCTTATCCCGGACGGGGGCGCGGGGCACTGAAGCTTTCTTT
CDR3 protein: CASSLSRTGARGTEAFF

J gene: TRBJ2-7
V gene: TRBV20-1
clone size: .
D gene: .
CDR3 DNA: TGCAGTGCTAGAGGGGGACACTCCTACTCCTTC
CDR3 protein: CSARGGHSYSF

J gene: TRBJ2-2
V gene: TRBV5-1
clone size: .
D gene: TRBD2
CDR3 DNA: TGCGCCAGCAGTATAGCGGGAGGGCTCACCGGGGAGCTGTTTTTT
CDR3 protein: CASSIAGGLTGELFF

J gene: TRBJ1-1
V gene: TRBV6-6
clone size: .
D gene: .
CDR3 DNA: TGTGCCAGCAGCCCTGGACTGACGAACACTGAAGCTTTCTTT
CDR3 protein: CASSPGLTNTEAFF

J gene: TRBJ2-3
V gene: TRBV6-6
clone size: once
D gene: .
CDR3 DNA: TGTGCCAGCAGTTACGCAGGGGGGCGGGGAGGTGATACGCAGTATTTT
CDR3 protein: CASSYAGGRGGDTQYF

J gene: TRBJ2-1
V gene: TRBV7-2
clone size: .
D gene: .
CDR3 DNA: TGTGCCAGCAGCTTAGACAGCGGCTCCTACAATGAGCAGTTCTTC
CDR3 protein: CASSLDSGSYNEQFF

J gene: TRBJ2-5
V gene: TRBV28
clone size: .
D gene: .
CDR3 DNA: TGTGCCAGCAGTTTATCTGGTGGGGCTGGTGAGACCCAGTACTTC
CDR3 protein: CASSLSGGAGETQYF

J gene: TRBJ1-1
V gene: TRBV10-3
clone size: .
D gene: .
CDR3 DNA: TGTGCCATCAGTCCAGCGGTTATGAACACTGAAGCTTTCTTT
CDR3 protein: CAISPAVMNTEAFF

J gene: TRBJ1-3
V gene: TRBV11-1
clone size: .
D gene: .
CDR3 DNA: TGTGCCAGCAGCTTAGACAGCCCTGGAAACACCATATATTTT
CDR3 protein: CASSLDSPGNTIYF

J gene: TRBJ2-2
V gene: TRBV29-1
clone size: .
D gene: TRBD1
CDR3 DNA: TGCAGCGTTACGACAGGGATCACCGGGGAGCTGTTTTTT
CDR3 protein: CSVTTGITGELFF

J gene: TRBJ2-2
V gene: TRBV11-2
clone size: .
D gene: .
CDR3 DNA: TGTGCCAGCAGCACGATAGGGGGCACCGGGGAGCTGTTTTTT
CDR3 protein: CASSTIGGTGELFF

J gene: TRBJ1-1
V gene: TRBV5-6
clone size: .
D gene: .
CDR3 DNA: TGTGCCAGCAGCCGTACATCAGGGGAGACTGAAGCTTTCTTT
CDR3 protein: CASSRTSGETEAFF

J gene: TRBJ2-3
V gene: TRBV7-2
clone size: .
D gene: TRBD2
CDR3 DNA: TGTGCCAGCAGTAAAGCGGGAGCTCTAGATACGCAGTATTTT
CDR3 protein: CASSKAGALDTQYF

J gene: TRBJ1-2
V gene: TRBV28
clone size: .
D gene: TRBD1
CDR3 DNA: TGTGCCACCTCAGGACAGGGTCTCTATGGCTACACCTTC
CDR3 protein: CATSGQGLYGYTF

J gene: TRBJ2-3
V gene: TRBV6-1
clone size: once
D gene: TRBD2
CDR3 DNA: TGTGCCAGCAGTGAACTTAGCGGGGGAGATACGCAGTATTTT
CDR3 protein: CASSELSGGDTQYF

J gene: TRBJ2-7
V gene: TRBV18
clone size: .
D gene: TRBD2
CDR3 DNA: TGTGCCAGCTCTTCACGGACTAGCTGGGCCGAGCAGTACTTC
CDR3 protein: CASSSRTSWAEQYF

J gene: TRBJ1-2
V gene: TRBV6-1
clone size: .
D gene: .
CDR3 DNA: TGTGCCAGCAGTGAGAGTGGCGAATATGGCTACACCTTC
CDR3 protein: CASSESGEYGYTF

J gene: TRBJ2-7
V gene: TRBV4-3
clone size: .
D gene: TRBD1
CDR3 DNA: TGCGCCAGCAGCCAAGAAGGACAGGCCGTCTACGAGCAGTACTTC
CDR3 protein: CASSQEGQAVYEQYF

J gene: TRBJ1-2
V gene: TRBV27
clone size: .
D gene: TRBD1
CDR3 DNA: TGTGCCAGCAGTATCCAGTACAGGGGATCTAGTGGCTACACCTTC
CDR3 protein: CASSIQYRGSSGYTF

J gene: TRBJ1-2
V gene: TRBV18
clone size: .
D gene: TRBD1
CDR3 DNA: TGTGCCAGCTCACCAGACTCGGCAGGGGGCGGTGGCTACACCTTC
CDR3 protein: CASSPDSAGGGGYTF

J gene: TRBJ2-1
V gene: TRBV18
clone size: .
D gene: .
CDR3 DNA: TGTGCCAGCTCACCAGACAGAGAGCAGTTCTTC
CDR3 protein: CASSPDREQFF

J gene: TRBJ2-3
V gene: TRBV4-3
clone size: .
D gene: TRBD2
CDR3 DNA: TGCGCCAGCAGCCAAGCCCCCGGACTAGTCCCCTCTACAGATACGCAGTATTTT
CDR3 protein: CASSQAPGLVPSTDTQYF

J gene: TRBJ2-4
V gene: TRBV28
clone size: .
D gene: TRBD2
CDR3 DNA: TGTGCCAGCAGTTTGGGGGGGACGACGGCCAAAAACATTCAGTACTTC
CDR3 protein: CASSLGGTTAKNIQYF

J gene: TRBJ2-1
V gene: TRBV5-1
clone size: .
D gene: .
CDR3 DNA: TGCGCCAGCAGCTTGGTAACGGACTCCTACAATGAGCAGTTCTTC
CDR3 protein: CASSLVTDSYNEQFF

J gene: TRBJ2-7
V gene: TRBV6-5
clone size: .
D gene: .
CDR3 DNA: TGTGCCAGCAGTGGGCTGGGGTACGAGCAGTACTTC
CDR3 protein: CASSGLGYEQYF

J gene: TRBJ1-1
V gene: TRBV5-1
clone size: .
D gene: .
CDR3 DNA: TGCGCCAGCAGGCCTAGCGGGAGTGGTCCTGAAGCTTTCTTT
CDR3 protein: CASRPSGSGPEAFF

J gene: TRBJ1-2
V gene: TRBV7-2
clone size: .
D gene: .
CDR3 DNA: TGTGCCAGCAGCTTAACTAAGACAGGTGGCTATGGCTACACCTTC
CDR3 protein: CASSLTKTGGYGYTF

J gene: TRBJ1-5
V gene: TRBV28
clone size: .
D gene: .
CDR3 DNA: TGTGCCAGCAGCGAAGCGGGCAGGGACAATCAGCCCCAGCATTTT
CDR3 protein: CASSEAGRDNQPQHF

J gene: TRBJ1-3
V gene: TRBV30
clone size: once
D gene: .
CDR3 DNA: TGTGCCTGGGGCGGGACAATCTCTGGAAACACCATATATTTT
CDR3 protein: CAWGGTISGNTIYF

J gene: TRBJ2-1
V gene: TRBV7-2
clone size: .
D gene: TRBD1
CDR3 DNA: TGTGCCAGCAGCCGCCGACAGGGGAGAATGGGCAATGAGCAGTTCTTC
CDR3 protein: CASSRRQGRMGNEQFF

J gene: TRBJ2-1
V gene: TRBV18
clone size: .
D gene: TRBD2
CDR3 DNA: TGTGCCAGCTCACGCTTAGCGGGAGCGGATTATGAGCAGTTCTTC
CDR3 protein: CASSRLAGADYEQFF

J gene: TRBJ2-1
V gene: TRBV14
clone size: .
D gene: TRBD2
CDR3 DNA: TGTGCCAGCAGCCAAGAAGGACTAGCGGGGGGTAATGAGCAGTTCTTC
CDR3 protein: CASSQEGLAGGNEQFF

J gene: TRBJ2-5
V gene: TRBV5-4
clone size: .
D gene: TRBD2
CDR3 DNA: TGTGCCAGCAGCTTGGACAGCGGGGGGTCCGAGGCCCAGTACTTC
CDR3 protein: CASSLDSGGSEAQYF

J gene: TRBJ1-2
V gene: TRBV15
clone size: .
D gene: TRBD1
CDR3 DNA: TGTGCCACCAGCAGAGAGGGGGGGACAGGGGTCGGTGGCTACACCTTC
CDR3 protein: CATSREGGTGVGGYTF

J gene: TRBJ2-5
V gene: TRBV5-1
clone size: .
D gene: .
CDR3 DNA: TGCGCCAGCACCCTGTCATCGGGGGAGGAGACCCAGTACTTC
CDR3 protein: CASTLSSGEETQYF

J gene: TRBJ1-5
V gene: TRBV19
clone size: .
D gene: TRBD1
CDR3 DNA: TGTGCCAGTAGTTTAGAGGGGGCGAGTAGCAATCAGCCCCAGCATTTT
CDR3 protein: CASSLEGASSNQPQHF

J gene: TRBJ1-2
V gene: TRBV18
clone size: once
D gene: TRBD1
CDR3 DNA: TGTGCCAGCTCACGGGACAGGGACGACTATGGCTACACCTTC
CDR3 protein: CASSRDRDDYGYTF